The present TCR beta chain was sequenced within a study of blood T cell repertoires in COVID-19. Study at large: Samples taken during acute and convalescent COVID-19 were collected in the United States, Italy and Spain. T cells, B-cell-depleted T cells, or PBMCs supplied cDNA or gDNA.

Authors' data handling: Amplification of reference gene primers provided the estimated nucleated cell counts. Repertoires were generated with immunoSEQ multiplex PCR, while TCRdb's copy carries only in-frame clones and drops some. That table gives V, J and clone size, and the DNA gave D and trimming. This table holds some 300,000 clones, about 87% found once. Germline CDR1 SGHDT, CDR2 YYEEEE. With 1 base removed from V and 5 bases from J, the gap between germline ends came to 9 bases. This CDR3 comprises 13 residues. This chain uses TRBV5-6 with TRBJ2-5, with D possibly being TRBD2 (5 bases). This TCR was recovered from a woman aged 25-40 years who had recovered from COVID-19. Sequenced: peripheral blood. The CDR3 nucleotides are TGTGCCAGCAGCTTGAGAGGGCCGGAGACCCAGTACTTC. This gives the protein CASSLRGPETQYF.